This T cell receptor beta chain was captured in a study of cytomegalovirus exposure and HLA in healthy donors. The study, taken as a whole, reports: The authors later linked a missense DCLRE1C variant to TCR beta V- and J-gene trimming. Later work associated more than 15,000 TCR beta sequences with HLA alleles at 0.05 false discovery rate.

CDR3 length: 16 amino acids. The germline V gene has CDR1 SGHRS and CDR2 YFSETQ. V trimming: 0 bases; J trimming: 9 bases; junction bases outside the gene matches: 11. The PCR ran on 60 Vbeta and 13 Jbeta primers. Produced via immunoSEQ multiplex PCR; TCRdb's table is partial and in-frame only. The table includes some 120,000 clones, roughly 70% detected once. In this sample, this clone turned up a few times. Its antigen remains unidentified. Sequencing was done on a sample of PBMCs. This chain uses TRBV5-1 with TRBJ2-1, with 8 bases lining up with TRBD2. The TCR was taken from a woman aged 40 to 50 in good health and CMV-seronegative. CDR3 bases: TGCGCCAGCAGCTTGGAGGCGGGGGGCCCTCCGAGTGAGCAGTTCTTC. Protein: CASSLEAGGPPSEQFF.